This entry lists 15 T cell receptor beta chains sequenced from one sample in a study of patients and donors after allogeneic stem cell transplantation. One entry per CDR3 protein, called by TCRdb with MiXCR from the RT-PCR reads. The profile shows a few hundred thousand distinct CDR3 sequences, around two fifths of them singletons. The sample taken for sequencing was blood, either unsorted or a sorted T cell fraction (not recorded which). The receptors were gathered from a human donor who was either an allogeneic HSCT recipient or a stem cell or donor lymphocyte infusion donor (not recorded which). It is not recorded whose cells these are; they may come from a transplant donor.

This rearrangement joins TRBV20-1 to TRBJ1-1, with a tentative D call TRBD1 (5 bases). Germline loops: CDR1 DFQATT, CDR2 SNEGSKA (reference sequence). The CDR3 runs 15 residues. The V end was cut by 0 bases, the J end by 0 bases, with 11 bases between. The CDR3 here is CSARDTGVVNTEAFF. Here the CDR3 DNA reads TGCAGTGCTAGAGATACAGGAGTCGTGAACACTGAAGCTTTCTTT.

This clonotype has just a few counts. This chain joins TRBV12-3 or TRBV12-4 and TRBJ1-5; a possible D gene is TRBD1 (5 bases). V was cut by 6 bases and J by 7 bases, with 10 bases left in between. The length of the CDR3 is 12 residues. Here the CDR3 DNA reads TGTGCCAGCAGGCGAGAGGGGCAGCCCCAGCATTTT. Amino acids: CASRREGQPQHF.

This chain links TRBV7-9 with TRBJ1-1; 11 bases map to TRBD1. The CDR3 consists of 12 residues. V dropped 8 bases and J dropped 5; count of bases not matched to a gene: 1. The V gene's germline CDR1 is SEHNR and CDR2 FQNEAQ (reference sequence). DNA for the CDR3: TGTGCCAGCCGGGACAGGGGGACTGAAGCTTTCTTT. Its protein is CASRDRGTEAFF.

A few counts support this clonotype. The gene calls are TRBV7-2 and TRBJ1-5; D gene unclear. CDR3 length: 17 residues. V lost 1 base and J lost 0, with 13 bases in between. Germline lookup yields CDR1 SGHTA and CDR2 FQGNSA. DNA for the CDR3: TGTGCCAGCAGCTTAGATGGCACATCTTATAGCAATCAGCCCCAGCATTTT. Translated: CASSLDGTSYSNQPQHF.

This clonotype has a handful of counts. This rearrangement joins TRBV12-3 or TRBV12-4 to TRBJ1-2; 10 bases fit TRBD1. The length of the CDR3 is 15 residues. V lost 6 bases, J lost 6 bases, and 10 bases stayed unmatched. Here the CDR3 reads CASSPPGQGMDGYTF. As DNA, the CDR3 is TGTGCCAGCAGCCCCCCGGGACAGGGGATGGATGGCTACACCTTC.

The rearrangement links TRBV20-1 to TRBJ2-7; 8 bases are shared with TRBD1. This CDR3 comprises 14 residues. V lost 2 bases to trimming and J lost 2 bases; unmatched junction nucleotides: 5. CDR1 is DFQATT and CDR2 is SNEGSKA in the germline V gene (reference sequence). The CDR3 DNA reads TGCAGTGCTAGAAGGACAGGGCCTACCTACGAGCAGTACTTC. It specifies CSARRTGPTYEQYF.

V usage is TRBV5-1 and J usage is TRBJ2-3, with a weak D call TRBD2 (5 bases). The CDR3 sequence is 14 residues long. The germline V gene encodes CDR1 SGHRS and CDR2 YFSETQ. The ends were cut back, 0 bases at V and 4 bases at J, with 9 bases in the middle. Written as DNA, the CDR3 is TGCGCCAGCAGCTTGGGCCTAGCAGCAGATACGCAGTATTTT. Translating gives CASSLGLAADTQYF.

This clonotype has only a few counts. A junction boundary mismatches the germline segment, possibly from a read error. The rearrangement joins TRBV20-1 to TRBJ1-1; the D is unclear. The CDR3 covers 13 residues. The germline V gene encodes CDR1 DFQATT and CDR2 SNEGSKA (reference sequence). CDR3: CSARGRSHTEAFF. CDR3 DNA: TGCAGTGCGAGAGGGAGGTCTCACACTGAAGCTTTCTTT.

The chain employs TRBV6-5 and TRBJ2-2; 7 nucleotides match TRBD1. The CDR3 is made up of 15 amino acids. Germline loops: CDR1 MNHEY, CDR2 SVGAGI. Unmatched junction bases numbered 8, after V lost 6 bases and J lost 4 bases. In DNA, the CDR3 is TGTGCCAGCAGGCGACAGGGAGTTAGCACCGGGGAGCTGTTTTTT. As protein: CASRRQGVSTGELFF.

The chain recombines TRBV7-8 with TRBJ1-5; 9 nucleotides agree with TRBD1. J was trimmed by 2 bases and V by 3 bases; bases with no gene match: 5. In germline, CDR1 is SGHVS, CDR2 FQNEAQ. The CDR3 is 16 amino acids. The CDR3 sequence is CASSFGTGIGNQPQHF. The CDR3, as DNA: TGTGCCAGCAGCTTCGGGACAGGGATAGGCAATCAGCCCCAGCATTTT.

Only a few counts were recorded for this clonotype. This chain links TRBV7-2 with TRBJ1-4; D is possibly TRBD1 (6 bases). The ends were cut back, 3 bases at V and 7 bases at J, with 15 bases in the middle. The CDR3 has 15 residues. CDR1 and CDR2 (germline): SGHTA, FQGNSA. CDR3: CASSLWGQGGEKLFF. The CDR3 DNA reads TGTGCCAGCAGCTTGTGGGGGCAGGGCGGTGAAAAACTGTTTTTT. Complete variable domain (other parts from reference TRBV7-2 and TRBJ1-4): GAGVSQSPSNKVTEKGKDVELRCDPISGHTALYWYRQSLGQGLEFLIYFQGNSAPDKSGLPSDRFSAERTGGSVSTLTIQRTQQEDSAVYLCASSLWGQGGEKLFFGSGTQLSVL.

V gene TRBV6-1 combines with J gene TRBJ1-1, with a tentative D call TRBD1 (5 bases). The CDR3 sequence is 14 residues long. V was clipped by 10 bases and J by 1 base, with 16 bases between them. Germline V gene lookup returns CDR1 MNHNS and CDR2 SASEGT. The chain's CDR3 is CATAGHSKNTEAFF. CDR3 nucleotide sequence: TGTGCCACCGCCGGACACTCCAAGAACACTGAAGCTTTCTTT.

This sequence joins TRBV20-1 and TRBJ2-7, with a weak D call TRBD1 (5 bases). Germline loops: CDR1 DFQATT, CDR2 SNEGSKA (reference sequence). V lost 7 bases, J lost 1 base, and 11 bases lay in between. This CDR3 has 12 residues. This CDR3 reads CSVPDKSYEQYF. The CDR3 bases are TGCAGTGTTCCGGACAAGTCCTACGAGCAGTACTTC.

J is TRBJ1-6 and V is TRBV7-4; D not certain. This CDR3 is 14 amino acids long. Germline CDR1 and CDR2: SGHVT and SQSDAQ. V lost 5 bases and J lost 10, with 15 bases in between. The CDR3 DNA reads TGTGCCAGCAGCCCTCGAGCGGCGAGGTCACCCCTCCACTTT. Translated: CASSPRAARSPLHF.

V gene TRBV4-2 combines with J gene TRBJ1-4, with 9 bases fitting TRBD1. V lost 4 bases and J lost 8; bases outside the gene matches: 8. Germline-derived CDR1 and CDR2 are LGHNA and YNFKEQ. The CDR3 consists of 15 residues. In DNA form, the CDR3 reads TGTGCCAGCAGCCGAACCGGGACAGGGAACGAAAAACTGTTTTTT. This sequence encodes CASSRTGTGNEKLFF.